This T cell receptor (beta chain) was retrieved from a study of blood T cell repertoires in COVID-19. Study summary: There were acute and convalescent COVID-19 samples, and they came from the United States, Italy and Spain. PBMCs, B-cell-depleted T cells, or T cells provided the cDNA or gDNA that made up the material.

Authors' methods: The authors estimated nucleated cell counts from reference gene primer amplification. This table comes from immunoSEQ multiplex PCR, and its TCRdb copy is limited to in-frame clones, with some not included. The V and J calls and clone size were taken over from that table, and D and trimming were inferred from the DNA. The sample includes tens of thousands of clones, 75% to 85% of them seen just once. The sample holds one count of this clone. This CDR3 comprises 13 residues. Germline assignment: CDR1 LGHDT and CDR2 YNNKEL (reference sequence). With 0 bases removed from V and 10 bases from J, the gap between germline ends came to 9 bases.

The specimen was peripheral blood. The chain uses TRBV3-1 (or the pseudogene TRBV3-2) and TRBJ1-4; no definite D call. The receptor's source is a human donor in a cohort sampled during active COVID-19. CDR3 amino acids: CASSQESDLKLFF. The CDR3 coding sequence is TGTGCCAGCAGCCAAGAAAGTGACTTAAAACTGTTTTTT.